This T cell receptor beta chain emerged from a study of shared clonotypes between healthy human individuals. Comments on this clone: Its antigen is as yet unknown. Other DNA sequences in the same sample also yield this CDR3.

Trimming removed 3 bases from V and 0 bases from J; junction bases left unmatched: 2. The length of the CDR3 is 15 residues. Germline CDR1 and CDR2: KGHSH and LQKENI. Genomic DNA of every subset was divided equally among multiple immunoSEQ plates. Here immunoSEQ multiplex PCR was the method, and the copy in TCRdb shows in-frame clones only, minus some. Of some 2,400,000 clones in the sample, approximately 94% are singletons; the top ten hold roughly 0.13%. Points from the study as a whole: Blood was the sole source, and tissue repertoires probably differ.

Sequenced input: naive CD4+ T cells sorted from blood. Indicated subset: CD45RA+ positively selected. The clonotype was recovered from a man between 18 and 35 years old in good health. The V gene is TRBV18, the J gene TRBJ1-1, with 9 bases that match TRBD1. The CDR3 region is CASSPGQGLNTEAFF. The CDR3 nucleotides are TGTGCCAGCTCACCGGGACAGGGATTGAACACTGAAGCTTTCTTT.